The rows below give T cell receptor beta chains drawn from one sample of a study of cytomegalovirus exposure and HLA in healthy donors. Assay: immunoSEQ multiplex PCR; the TCRdb copy retains only in-frame clones and omits some. In the table there are some 160,000 clones, about four fifths of which are singletons. Sequencing used PBMCs. The receptor source for this set is a male donor in good health and CMV-seropositive. CDR3s include the opening cysteine and the closing phenylalanine or tryptophan. A D gene is named only where the DNA matches it firmly. Not all rows give a size; the values are once, few, many and, for expanded clones, a class.

j_call,clone_size,v_call,d_call,cdr3_aa,cdr3_nt
TRBJ2-2,-,TRBV9,TRBD1,CASSGRDRTKTGELFF,TGTGCCAGCAGCGGCCGGGACAGAACAAAAACCGGGGAGCTGTTTTTT
TRBJ1-2,-,TRBV7-2,TRBD1,CASSRVQGGWFDYGYTF,TGTGCCAGCAGCCGGGTCCAGGGGGGATGGTTCGACTATGGCTACACCTTC
TRBJ2-2,-,TRBV11-3,-,CASSLDSSGRELFF,TGTGCCAGCAGCTTAGATTCGAGCGGGCGGGAGCTGTTTTTT
TRBJ1-5,few,TRBV9,TRBD1,CASSRTGRNQPQHF,TGTGCCAGCAGCAGGACAGGCCGAAATCAGCCCCAGCATTTT
TRBJ2-7,-,TRBV27,-,CASSLRDTLERNEQYF,TGTGCCAGCAGTTTAAGGGACACCCTTGAAAGGAACGAGCAGTACTTC
TRBJ2-2,-,TRBV4-3,TRBD1,CASSQDLAGGASNTGELFF,TGCGCCAGCAGCCAAGATTTGGCAGGGGGCGCTTCGAACACCGGGGAGCTGTTTTTT
TRBJ1-1,-,TRBV4-3,TRBD1,CASSQPGQGGTTEAFF,TGCGCCAGCAGCCAACCGGGACAGGGGGGGACCACTGAAGCTTTCTTT
TRBJ2-5,-,TRBV7-9,-,CASGPQNSEETQYF,TGTGCCAGCGGCCCTCAAAACAGTGAAGAGACCCAGTACTTC
TRBJ2-2,-,TRBV28,-,CASSGGGSTGELFF,TGTGCCAGCAGTGGGGGCGGGAGCACCGGGGAGCTGTTTTTT
TRBJ2-7,-,TRBV7-6,TRBD1,CASSSTGGSSYEQYF,TGTGCCAGCAGCTCTACAGGGGGTAGCTCCTACGAGCAGTACTTC
TRBJ2-3,-,TRBV2,TRBD2,CASSEVRGGPSSTDTQYF,TGTGCCAGCAGTGAAGTGCGGGGGGGCCCTTCTAGCACAGATACGCAGTATTTT
TRBJ2-7,-,TRBV6-1,-,CASTGAYEQYF,TGTGCCAGCACCGGGGCCTACGAGCAGTACTTC
TRBJ2-7,-,TRBV9,-,CASSERPQGDEQYF,TGTGCCAGCAGCGAGCGCCCCCAAGGCGACGAGCAGTACTTC
TRBJ1-2,-,TRBV2,-,CASRIQEIHGYTF,TGTGCCAGCAGAATACAGGAGATCCATGGCTACACCTTC
TRBJ2-5,-,TRBV30,TRBD2,CAWSVHPPGGETQYF,TGTGCCTGGAGTGTACACCCCCCGGGGGGGGAGACCCAGTACTTC
TRBJ2-5,-,TRBV14,TRBD1,CASSHRQGVRASDQYF,TGTGCCAGCAGCCACCGACAGGGGGTTAGAGCGAGTGACCAGTACTTC
TRBJ2-1,-,TRBV4-1,-,CASSPLSSYNEQFF,TGCGCCAGCAGCCCTTTGAGTTCCTACAATGAGCAGTTCTTC
TRBJ2-1,-,TRBV18,-,CASSEPRGGEQFF,TGTGCCAGCTCAGAACCCCGGGGAGGTGAGCAGTTCTTC
TRBJ2-2,once,TRBV30,-,CAWTPRVAANTGELFF,TGTGCCTGGACCCCCCGGGTCGCCGCGAACACCGGGGAGCTGTTTTTT
TRBJ2-2,-,TRBV2,-,CASTLPLNGGNTGELFF,TGTGCCAGCACCCTACCATTAAACGGGGGGAACACCGGGGAGCTGTTTTTT
TRBJ2-7,-,TRBV6-1,TRBD2,CASSERTSGSYEQYF,TGTGCCAGCAGTGAAAGGACTAGCGGGAGTTACGAGCAGTACTTC
TRBJ2-2,-,TRBV9,-,CASSVATYTGELFF,TGTGCCAGCAGCGTAGCCACTTACACCGGGGAGCTGTTTTTT
TRBJ2-3,-,TRBV5-5,TRBD2,CASSSLAGGPTDTQYF,TGTGCCAGCAGCTCTCTAGCGGGAGGACCCACAGATACGCAGTATTTT
TRBJ2-2,-,TRBV4-1,TRBD2,CASSRTSGAGELFF,TGCGCCAGCAGCCGGACTAGCGGGGCCGGGGAGCTGTTTTTT
TRBJ2-3,-,TRBV9,TRBD1,CASSAQTGALADTQYF,TGTGCCAGCAGCGCCCAGACAGGGGCGTTGGCAGATACGCAGTATTTT
TRBJ2-6,-,TRBV7-2,TRBD1,CASSPRTGLTSGANGLTF,TGTGCCAGCAGCCCGAGGACAGGCCTGACCTCTGGGGCCAACGGCCTGACTTTC
TRBJ1-2,once,TRBV18,TRBD1,CALRTGLDGYTF,TGTGCCCTACGGACAGGGCTGGATGGCTACACCTTC
TRBJ2-2,-,TRBV7-9,-,CASSRPSDRLNTGELFF,TGTGCCAGCAGTCGCCCTTCCGACAGATTGAACACCGGGGAGCTGTTTTTT
TRBJ1-3,-,TRBV11-3,-,CASSLTGGNTIYF,TGTGCCAGCAGCTTAACAGGAGGAAACACCATATATTTT
TRBJ2-3,few,TRBV19,TRBD2,CASSTSVGLAGKRYF,TGTGCCAGTAGTACTTCGGTCGGACTAGCGGGGAAGCGGTATTTT
TRBJ2-5,-,TRBV4-3,TRBD1,CASSHGDRGLETQYF,TGCGCCAGCAGCCATGGGGACAGGGGGCTTGAGACCCAGTACTTC
TRBJ2-7,-,TRBV28,-,CASMKPTPYEQYF,TGTGCCAGCATGAAGCCCACCCCCTACGAGCAGTACTTC